The rows below give T cell receptor beta chains drawn from one sample of a study of blood T cell repertoires in COVID-19. Here immunoSEQ multiplex PCR was the method, and the copy in TCRdb shows in-frame clones only, minus some. The sample shows about 200,000 clones, approximately 91% of them seen only once. The sequenced sample consisted of peripheral blood. These receptors originate from a man aged 50 to 60 with COVID-19, enrolled during active disease. The CDR3 runs from the conserved cysteine through the conserved F or W. Each record gives: clone size, V gene, D gene, J gene, CDR3 DNA, CDR3 protein. The D gene is left open where the match is weak. Clone size is given for some rows only: seen once, a few or many times, or a class if the clone is expanded.

.,TRBV2,.,TRBJ2-7,TGTGCCAGCAGTCTACCGGGGTCTCGCGAGCAGTACTTC,CASSLPGSREQYF
.,TRBV24-1,.,TRBJ2-5,TGTGCCACCAGTGAATTCAGGGGGGACCAAGAGACCCAGTACTTC,CATSEFRGDQETQYF
.,TRBV12-3/TRBV12-4,TRBD1,TRBJ1-1,TGTGCCAGCAGTTTAGATAACAGGGGAGTAGCTTTCTTT,CASSLDNRGVAFF
once,TRBV19,.,TRBJ2-1,TGTGCCAGTAGTAGCGGTGAGCAGTTCTTC,CASSSGEQFF
.,TRBV6-5,.,TRBJ2-1,TGTGCCAGCACTAGGAGGGACGCTGAGCAGTTCTTC,CASTRRDAEQFF
once,TRBV11-3,.,TRBJ2-7,TGTGCCAGCAGCTTAGAGGGGTCAGGGGGGCACGAGCAGTACTTC,CASSLEGSGGHEQYF
.,TRBV5-1,.,TRBJ2-7,TGCGCCAGCAGCTTGGTCGACAGCCTCGGAGAGCAGTACTTC,CASSLVDSLGEQYF
.,TRBV7-3,.,TRBJ2-1,TGTGCCAGCAGCTTACAGGGGAGTGAGCAGTTCTTC,CASSLQGSEQFF
.,TRBV7-3,TRBD1,TRBJ2-7,TGTGCCAGCAGCTTAGGGACAGGGGGGATCGGCTCCTACGAGCAGTACTTC,CASSLGTGGIGSYEQYF
.,TRBV9,TRBD1,TRBJ1-3,TGTGCCAGCAGCGTAGATCCAGGGGGCCACTCTGGAAACACCATATATTTT,CASSVDPGGHSGNTIYF
few,TRBV18,.,TRBJ1-2,TGTGCCAGCTCACCAGATCCCGGGAAAAACTATGGCTACACCTTC,CASSPDPGKNYGYTF
once,TRBV10-2,TRBD1,TRBJ2-1,TGCGCCAGCACTCGAGACAGGGGTGGCTACAATGAGCAGTTCTTC,CASTRDRGGYNEQFF
.,TRBV6-5,.,TRBJ2-7,TGTGCCAGCAGTACAACCGGGACACTCTACGAGCAGTACTTC,CASSTTGTLYEQYF
few,TRBV7-9,.,TRBJ1-5,TGTGCCAGCAGCCCCCCGGACGGGGCCCAGCATTTT,CASSPPDGAQHF
.,TRBV7-6,TRBD2,TRBJ2-1,TGTGCCAGCAGTCGCGGGACTAGCGGGGGGGATATAGAGCAGTTCTTC,CASSRGTSGGDIEQFF
.,TRBV5-5,TRBD2,TRBJ2-1,TGTGCCAGCAGCTTGGTGGCGGGAGTCCGCAATGAGCAGTTCTTC,CASSLVAGVRNEQFF
.,TRBV5-4,TRBD1,TRBJ2-7,TGTGCCAGCAGTCTGGGGGGGACAGGGGACTACGAGCAGTACTTC,CASSLGGTGDYEQYF
.,TRBV5-6,.,TRBJ1-2,TGTGCCAGCAGCCCGACAGCTAACTATGGCTACACCTTC,CASSPTANYGYTF
few,TRBV25-1,.,TRBJ2-1,TGTGCCAGCAGTGAACCCAGGGGTTCCTACAATGAGCAGTTCTTC,CASSEPRGSYNEQFF
.,TRBV5-1,TRBD1,TRBJ2-3,TGCGCCAGCAGCCGTACAGGGGGCGGCACAGATACGCAGTATTTT,CASSRTGGGTDTQYF
once,TRBV3-1/TRBV3-2,.,TRBJ2-1,TGTGCCAGCAGCCTAGCGGTGGGAGCTGAGCAGTTCTTC,CASSLAVGAEQFF
.,TRBV5-6,TRBD1,TRBJ2-4,TGTGCCAGCAGCCCCAGGGGGCGGCTGAAAAACATTCAGTACTTC,CASSPRGRLKNIQYF
.,TRBV7-2,TRBD2,TRBJ2-5,TGTGCCAGCAGCTTAGGGGGGCTAGCGGGCGAACAAGAGACCCAGTACTTC,CASSLGGLAGEQETQYF
once,TRBV5-1,TRBD2,TRBJ2-5,TGCGCCAGCAGCCAGCGAGGCGGGGGGAGCGAAGAGACCCAGTACTTC,CASSQRGGGSEETQYF
.,TRBV2,TRBD1,TRBJ1-5,TGTGCCAGCAGTGAATTAGGGGGCGATCAGCCCCAGCATTTT,CASSELGGDQPQHF
.,TRBV7-9,.,TRBJ2-7,TGTGCCAGCACCGGTGCGGGCCGGTCCTACGAGCAGTACTTC,CASTGAGRSYEQYF
.,TRBV6-6,TRBD2,TRBJ2-3,TGTGCCAGCAGTTACTCTTTGGGGGGGGGAGATACGCAGTATTTT,CASSYSLGGGDTQYF
few,TRBV7-9,TRBD1,TRBJ1-1,TGTGCCAGCAGCTTGTCCGGGACAGGGGTTTTTGGCACTGAAGCTTTCTTT,CASSLSGTGVFGTEAFF
.,TRBV3-1/TRBV3-2,TRBD1,TRBJ1-3,TGTGCCAGCAGCCGCGCACAGGGGTTGGGGTCTGGAAACACCATATATTTT,CASSRAQGLGSGNTIYF
few,TRBV7-3,.,TRBJ2-3,TGTGCCAGCAGCAGACAAGTCCCTTATCGCACAGATACGCAGTATTTT,CASSRQVPYRTDTQYF
.,TRBV13,.,TRBJ1-1,TGTGCCAGCAGCTTAGCGGGAGTGAACACTGAAGCTTTCTTT,CASSLAGVNTEAFF
.,TRBV19,.,TRBJ1-2,TGTGCCAGTAGTGGAGGACAGAGTCCGAGCTATGGCTACACCTTC,CASSGGQSPSYGYTF
once,TRBV30,TRBD1,TRBJ2-7,TGTGCCTGGAGTGGACAGGGGATCTACGAGCAGTACTTC,CAWSGQGIYEQYF
.,TRBV6-5,TRBD1,TRBJ1-2,TGTGCCAGCAGACCCGGGACAGGGGGGGGATACACCTTC,CASRPGTGGGYTF
.,TRBV12-3/TRBV12-4,.,TRBJ1-1,TGTGCCAGCAGTTCAACCGCGTCCCAAGCTTTCTTT,CASSSTASQAFF
.,TRBV7-6,TRBD1,TRBJ2-7,TGTGCCAGCAGCCGGACCGGGACAGGGCCCTACGAGCAGTACTTC,CASSRTGTGPYEQYF
.,TRBV27,.,TRBJ2-3,TGTGCCAGCAGAGGTGCGGGACCCATGGTCGATACGCAGTATTTT,CASRGAGPMVDTQYF
.,TRBV2,.,TRBJ1-1,TGTGCCAGCAGTAAGACGTTGGGGGCTGGTGAAGCTTTCTTT,CASSKTLGAGEAFF
.,TRBV24-1,.,TRBJ2-1,TGTGCCACCAGTGGCGTCGGTCGGACAGCGGCTAACAATGAGCAGTTCTTC,CATSGVGRTAANNEQFF
.,TRBV30,.,TRBJ2-7,TGTGCCTCCACCCAGGGGTGGCGGACCTACGAGCAGTACTTC,CASTQGWRTYEQYF
.,TRBV7-9,.,TRBJ2-2,TGTGCCACCCCGTGGGGGCAGGGTCACACCGGGGAGCTGTTTTTT,CATPWGQGHTGELFF
.,TRBV9,.,TRBJ2-3,TGTGCCAGCAGCGTCGGGTCGGGGTATAGCACAGATACGCAGTATTTT,CASSVGSGYSTDTQYF
.,TRBV18,TRBD1,TRBJ2-6,TGTGCCAGCTCACCAAGGGACAGAAGCTCTGGGGCCAACGTCCTGACTTTC,CASSPRDRSSGANVLTF
.,TRBV19,.,TRBJ2-7,TGTGCCAGTAGTAGTCTACTGAGTACCTACGAGCAGTACTTC,CASSSLLSTYEQYF
.,TRBV6-4,TRBD1,TRBJ1-5,TGTGCCAGCAGTGAGCAGGGGGACAATCAGCCCCAGCATTTT,CASSEQGDNQPQHF
.,TRBV11-1,TRBD2,TRBJ2-7,TGTGCCAGCAGCTTATCACTAGCGGGGGAGCAGTACTTC,CASSLSLAGEQYF
.,TRBV29-1,.,TRBJ2-5,TGCAGCGTTCCCTACGGGACAGGGACTAGACTAGAGACCCAGTACTTC,CSVPYGTGTRLETQYF
.,TRBV7-6,TRBD1,TRBJ2-7,TGTGCCAGCAGCTTGGAACAGGGGTTCAGCTACGAGCAGTACTTC,CASSLEQGFSYEQYF
.,TRBV19,.,TRBJ1-6,TGTGCCAGTAGTATGGCGGAATCACCCCTCCACTTT,CASSMAESPLHF
few,TRBV2,TRBD1,TRBJ1-2,TGTGCCAGAAGAGGGACAGGGGATTTCGGTGGCTACACCTTC,CARRGTGDFGGYTF
once,TRBV5-4,TRBD1,TRBJ2-1,TGTGCCAGCAGCTTGGGGGCAGGGGGCATGCACAATGAGCAGTTCTTC,CASSLGAGGMHNEQFF
.,TRBV2,.,TRBJ1-2,TGTGCCAGCACTTGGGGAGGGCATGGCTACACCTTC,CASTWGGHGYTF
once,TRBV27,.,TRBJ1-5,TGTGCCAGCAGTTTTTGGTCAGGTCAGCCCCAGCATTTT,CASSFWSGQPQHF
.,TRBV11-2,.,TRBJ1-6,TGTGCCAGCAGCTTAGATTCAGATCTGTCACCCCTCCACTTT,CASSLDSDLSPLHF